The 18 T cell receptor beta chains presented below share a single source sample, sequenced in a study of OX40 agonist ivuxolimab in advanced cancers. Only in-frame clones appear in the TCRdb table, and some are missing; sequencing was by immunoSEQ multiplex PCR. The sample holds 55,000 to 75,000 clones; around 85% are singletons and the top ten take almost 6%. Sequenced material: CD4+ or CD8+ T cells sorted from blood, taken in a trial of the OX40 agonist ivuxolimab. All receptors come from an adult with an advanced solid tumor such as melanoma, head and neck, liver or kidney cancer.

This chain joins TRBV11-2 and TRBJ2-1; D gene ambiguous. The CDR3 is 14 amino acids. Trimming took off 4 bases at V and 8 bases at J, with 15 bases between the two ends. Germline V lookup: CDR1 SGHAT, CDR2 FQNNGV. CDR3 loop: CASSSSAPPYEQFF. CDR3 coding DNA: TGTGCCAGCAGCTCATCGGCCCCCCCCTATGAGCAGTTCTTC.

By sample share, this clone is medium-sized. The rearrangement links TRBV10-2 to TRBJ1-2; maybe TRBD1 (6 bases). Germline V gene data show CDR1 as WSHSY and CDR2 as SAAADI. V lost 6 bases and J lost 3, with 11 bases in between. The length of the CDR3 is 13 residues. The CDR3 sequence: CASRGRGDYGYTF. The CDR3 DNA reads TGCGCCAGCAGGGGCAGGGGAGACTATGGCTACACCTTC.

The chain is built from TRBV7-9 and TRBJ1-5, with a possible D match to TRBD1 (5 bases). V was pared by 2 bases and J by 3 bases, with 11 bases between. CDR3 size: 15 residues. Germline-derived CDR1 and CDR2 are SEHNR and FQNEAQ (reference sequence). CDR3 region: CASSLFQGYNQPQHF. In DNA, the CDR3 is TGTGCCAGCAGCTTATTCCAGGGTTACAATCAGCCCCAGCATTTT.

The chain is built from TRBV7-8 and TRBJ1-5; 10 bases fit TRBD1. In germline, CDR1 is SGHVS, CDR2 FQNEAQ. V shed 6 bases, J shed 0 bases, and the junction held 2 bases outside the gene matches. The CDR3 spans 15 residues. In nucleotides, the CDR3 is TGTGCCAGCAGGAGGGACAGGGGTAGCAATCAGCCCCAGCATTTT. This translates into CASRRDRGSNQPQHF. The variable domain in full, completed from reference TRBV7-8 and TRBJ1-5, reads GAGVSQSPRYKVAKRGQDVALRCDPISGHVSLFWYQQALGQGPEFLTYFQNEAQLDKSGLPSDRFFAERPEGSVSTLKIQRTQQEDSAVYLCASRRDRGSNQPQHFGDGTRLSIL.

The chain uses TRBV9 and TRBJ2-1, with TRBD2 identical over 7 bases. Germline lookup yields CDR1 SGDLS and CDR2 YYNGEE. The length of the CDR3 is 13 residues. The V and J ends lost 2 bases and 5 bases, in that order; junction bases with no gene match: 1. CDR3 nucleotide sequence: TGTGCCAGCAGCGTCGGGACTAACAATGAGCAGTTCTTC. Amino acids: CASSVGTNNEQFF. Full variable domain (outside the CDR3, taken from reference TRBV9 and TRBJ2-1): DSGVTQTPKHLITATGQRVTLRCSPRSGDLSVYWYQQSLDQGLQFLIQYYNGEERAKGNILERFSAQQFPDLHSELNLSSLELGDSALYFCASSVGTNNEQFFGPGTRLTVL.

The rearrangement uses TRBV5-4 and TRBJ2-7, with TRBD2 matching over 8 bases. The V and J ends lost 4 bases and 2 bases, in that order; junction bases with no gene match: 5. From germline, CDR1 is SGHNT and CDR2 YYREEE (reference sequence). This CDR3 spans 14 amino acids. The CDR3 DNA is TGTGCCAGCAGCGCCGGGACTAGTACCTACGAGCAGTACTTC. Its protein product is CASSAGTSTYEQYF.

The CDR3 nucleotides are TGTGCCAGCAGCCCCGGACAGGGTCCGGGCCCCTACGAGCAGTACTTC. It encodes CASSPGQGPGPYEQYF. The V gene is TRBV7-6, the J gene TRBJ2-7; 8 positions agree with TRBD1. CDR3 size: 16 residues. Germline CDR1 and CDR2: SGHVS and FNYEAQ. J gave up 2 bases and V 5 bases, and 11 bases lay outside the gene matches.

The V gene is TRBV19, the J gene TRBJ2-3; 7 bases are a match to TRBD2. Per the germline V gene, CDR1 is LNHDA and CDR2 is SQIVND (reference sequence). Trimming at V came to 4 bases and at J to 4 bases, leaving 11 bases not matched to a gene. The CDR3 is 16 residues long. This CDR3 is CASSTRGLEVPDTQYF. DNA of the CDR3: TGTGCCAGTAGTACAAGAGGACTAGAAGTCCCAGATACGCAGTATTTT.

V usage is TRBV4-2 and J usage is TRBJ2-3; D remains ambiguous. Looked up from germline, CDR1 is LGHNA and CDR2 is YNFKEQ. V was shortened by 4 bases and J by 3 bases, with 11 bases between the two germline ends. The length of the CDR3 is 14 residues. DNA for the CDR3: TGTGCCAGCAGCCGGAACGGTCCGACAGATACGCAGTATTTT. The encoded protein is CASSRNGPTDTQYF.

The gene calls are TRBV28 and TRBJ2-7, with TRBD1 identical over 7 bases. Germline trimming cut 5 bases from V and 3 bases from J; bases unmatched to any gene: 4. This CDR3 contains 13 residues. Germline V lookup: CDR1 MDHEN, CDR2 SYDVKM. CDR3: CASSLQGNYEQYV. DNA of the CDR3: TGTGCCAGCAGTCTACAGGGGAACTACGAGCAGTACGTC.

The chain couples TRBV7-8 to TRBJ2-7; TRBD2 matches 11 bases. Germline assignment: CDR1 SGHVS and CDR2 FQNEAQ. The CDR3 has 16 amino acids. With V trimmed by 4 bases and J by 2 bases, 7 bases remained unmatched. The CDR3 is CASSSLAGVGPYEQYV. The CDR3 DNA reads TGTGCCAGCAGCTCACTAGCGGGGGTAGGGCCCTACGAGCAGTACGTC.

The rearrangement links TRBV2 to TRBJ2-1; tentative D call: TRBD2 (6 bases). Germline V gene sequence: CDR1 SNHLY, CDR2 FYNNEI. The CDR3 covers 15 residues. Trimming stripped 4 bases from V and 9 bases from J, with 19 bases between. The CDR3 loop is CASSASGLVFGEQFF. CDR3 nucleotide sequence: TGTGCCAGCAGTGCGTCGGGACTCGTCTTCGGTGAGCAGTTCTTC.

The chain has TRBV4-1 and TRBJ2-1; 7 nucleotides match TRBD2. The V gene's germline CDR1 is MGHRA and CDR2 YSYEKL. Unmatched junction bases numbered 12, after V lost 10 bases and J lost 3 bases. The CDR3 has 15 residues. DNA for the CDR3: TGCGCCACCGGACCGCCTAGCGGCTTCTACAATGAGCAGTTCTTC. Amino acids: CATGPPSGFYNEQFF.

The chain has TRBV28 and TRBJ2-3; D is unresolved. CDR3 length equals 12 residues. Trimming stripped 4 bases from V and 6 bases from J, with 8 bases between. The germline CDR1 and CDR2 sequences are MDHEN and SYDVKM. The CDR3 DNA reads as TGTGCCAGCAGTTCTCCCTGGGATACGCAGTATTTT. Amino acid sequence: CASSSPWDTQYF.

This rearrangement joins TRBV5-1 to TRBJ2-1; 8 bases match TRBD1. Trimming took 1 base from V and 6 from J; bases not matched to a gene: 6. The CDR3 totals 15 residues. CDR1 and CDR2 from the germline V gene are SGHRS and YFSETQ. The CDR3 nucleotides read TGCGCCAGCAGCTTGTCCGGACAGGGCTCCAATGAGCAGTTCTTC. It encodes CASSLSGQGSNEQFF.

This clone was picked up one time. The CDR3 is CSAVEVLGGKLDEQYF. The CDR3 nucleotides read TGCAGCGCTGTAGAGGTCTTGGGGGGGAAGCTGGACGAGCAGTACTTC. V and J are TRBV29-1 and TRBJ2-5; 7 bases align to TRBD2. The closer fit of TRBJ2-7 to the DNA end suggests the J call may be wrong. CDR1 and CDR2 (germline): SQVTM, ANQGSEA. The CDR3 runs to 16 residues.

The gene calls are TRBV9 and TRBJ2-1, with 10 positions matching TRBD2. Germline V gives CDR1 SGDLS, CDR2 YYNGEE. There are 15 residues in the CDR3. With V trimmed by 7 bases and J by 0 bases, 4 bases remained unmatched. DNA for the CDR3: TGTGCCAGCGGATCTAGCGGGAGCTCCTACAATGAGCAGTTCTTC. Protein sequence: CASGSSGSSYNEQFF.

The V gene is TRBV6-6, the J gene TRBJ1-2; D is perhaps TRBD1 (5 bases). From germline, CDR1 is MNHNY and CDR2 SVGAGI (reference sequence). CDR3 length equals 13 residues. Trimming removed 6 bases from V and 8 bases from J, with 16 bases in between. Here the CDR3 DNA reads TGTGCCAGCAGGCAAACAGGACTCTCGGGCTACACCTTC. This sequence encodes CASRQTGLSGYTF.